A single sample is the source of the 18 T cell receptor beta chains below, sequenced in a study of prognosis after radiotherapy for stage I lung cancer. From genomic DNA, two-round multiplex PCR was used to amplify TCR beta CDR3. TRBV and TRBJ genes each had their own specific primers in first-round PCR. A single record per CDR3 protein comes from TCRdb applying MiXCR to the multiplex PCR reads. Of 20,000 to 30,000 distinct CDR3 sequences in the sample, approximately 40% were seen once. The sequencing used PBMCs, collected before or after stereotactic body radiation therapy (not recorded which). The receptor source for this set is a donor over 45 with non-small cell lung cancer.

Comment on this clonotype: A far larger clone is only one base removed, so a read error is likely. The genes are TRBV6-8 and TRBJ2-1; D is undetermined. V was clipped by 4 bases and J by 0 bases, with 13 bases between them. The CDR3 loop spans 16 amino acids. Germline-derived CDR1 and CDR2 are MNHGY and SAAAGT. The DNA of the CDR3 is TGTGCCAGCAGTTTAGACATGCCGAGCTCCTACAATGAGCAGTTCTTC. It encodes CASSLDMPSSYNEQFF.

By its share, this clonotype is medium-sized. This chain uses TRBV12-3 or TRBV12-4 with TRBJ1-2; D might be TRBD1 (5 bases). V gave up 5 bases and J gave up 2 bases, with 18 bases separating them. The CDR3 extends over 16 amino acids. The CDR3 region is CASSPGPLDVNYGYTF. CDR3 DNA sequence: TGTGCCAGCAGTCCGGGACCTCTGGATGTGAACTATGGCTACACCTTC.

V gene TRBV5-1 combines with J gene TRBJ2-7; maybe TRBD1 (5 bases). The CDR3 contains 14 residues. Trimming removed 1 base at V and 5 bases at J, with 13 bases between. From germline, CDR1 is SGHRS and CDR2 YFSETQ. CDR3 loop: CASSLYSGSDEQYF. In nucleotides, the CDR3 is TGCGCCAGCAGCTTGTATTCAGGGTCCGACGAGCAGTACTTC.

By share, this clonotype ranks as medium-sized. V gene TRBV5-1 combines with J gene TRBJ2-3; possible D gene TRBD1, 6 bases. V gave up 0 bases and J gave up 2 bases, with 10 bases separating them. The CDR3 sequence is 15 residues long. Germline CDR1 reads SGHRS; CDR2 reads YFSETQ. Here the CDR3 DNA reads TGCGCCAGCAGCTTGGAGGCAGGGGTCACAGATACGCAGTATTTT. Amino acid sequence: CASSLEAGVTDTQYF.

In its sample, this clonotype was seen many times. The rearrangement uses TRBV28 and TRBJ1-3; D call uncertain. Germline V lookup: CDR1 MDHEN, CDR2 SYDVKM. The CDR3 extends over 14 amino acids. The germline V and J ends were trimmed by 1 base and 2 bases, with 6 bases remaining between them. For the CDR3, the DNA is TGTGCCAGCAGTTTATCAGGTGCTGGAAACACCATATATTTT. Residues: CASSLSGAGNTIYF.

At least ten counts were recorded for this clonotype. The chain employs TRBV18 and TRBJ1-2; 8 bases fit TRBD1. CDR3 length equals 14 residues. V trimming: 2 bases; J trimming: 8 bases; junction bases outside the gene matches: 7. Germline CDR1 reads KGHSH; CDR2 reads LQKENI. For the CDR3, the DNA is TGTGCCAGCTCACCAGACAGGGGTGAGCGCGGCTACACCTTC. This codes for CASSPDRGERGYTF. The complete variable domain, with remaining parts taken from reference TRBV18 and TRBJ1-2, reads NAGVMQNPRHLVRRRGQEARLRCSPMKGHSHVYWYRQLPEEGLKFMVYLQKENIIDESGMPKERFSAEFPKEGPSILRIQQVVRGDSAAYFCASSPDRGERGYTFGSGTRLTVV.

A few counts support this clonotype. The CDR3 spells CASSFSQGRGGYTF. The CDR3, as DNA: TGTGCCAGCAGTTTTTCACAGGGAAGGGGTGGCTACACCTTC. The chain is built from TRBV28 and TRBJ1-2, with D tentatively TRBD1 (6 bases). V was pared by 3 bases and J by 7 bases, with 15 bases between. This CDR3 is 14 amino acids long. Germline CDR1 MDHEN, CDR2 SYDVKM.

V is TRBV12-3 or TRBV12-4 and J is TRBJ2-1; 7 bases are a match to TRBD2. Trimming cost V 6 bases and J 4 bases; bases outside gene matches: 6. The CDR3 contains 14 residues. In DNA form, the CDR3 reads TGTGCCAGCAGCGGGACTAACCGATACAATGAGCAGTTCTTC. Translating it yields CASSGTNRYNEQFF.

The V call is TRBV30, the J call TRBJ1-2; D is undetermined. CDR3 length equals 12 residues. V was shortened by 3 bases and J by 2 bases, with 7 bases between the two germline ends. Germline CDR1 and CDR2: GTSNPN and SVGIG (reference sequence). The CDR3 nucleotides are TGTGCCTGGAGAGGGCGAAACTATGGCTACACCTTC. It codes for CAWRGRNYGYTF.

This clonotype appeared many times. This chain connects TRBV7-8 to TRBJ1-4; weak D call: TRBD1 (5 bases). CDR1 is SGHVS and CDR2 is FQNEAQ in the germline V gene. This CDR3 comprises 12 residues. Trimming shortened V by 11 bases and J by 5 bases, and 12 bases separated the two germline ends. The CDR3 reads CASCRVNEKLFF. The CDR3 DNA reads TGTGCCTCTTGCAGGGTAAATGAAAAACTGTTTTTT.

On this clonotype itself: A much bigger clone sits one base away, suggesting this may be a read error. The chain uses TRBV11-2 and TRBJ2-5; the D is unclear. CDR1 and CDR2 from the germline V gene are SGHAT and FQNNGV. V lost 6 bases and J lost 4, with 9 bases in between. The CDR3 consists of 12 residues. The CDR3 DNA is TGTGCCAGCAGACTGGTCGGAGAGACCCAGTACTTC. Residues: CASRLVGETQYF.

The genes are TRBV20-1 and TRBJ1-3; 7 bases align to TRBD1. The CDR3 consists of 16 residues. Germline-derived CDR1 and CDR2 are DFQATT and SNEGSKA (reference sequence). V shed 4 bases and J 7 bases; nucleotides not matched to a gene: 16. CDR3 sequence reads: CSATRGGRLSGNTIYF. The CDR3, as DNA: TGCAGTGCTACCCGAGGGGGCAGGCTATCGGGGAACACCATATATTTT.

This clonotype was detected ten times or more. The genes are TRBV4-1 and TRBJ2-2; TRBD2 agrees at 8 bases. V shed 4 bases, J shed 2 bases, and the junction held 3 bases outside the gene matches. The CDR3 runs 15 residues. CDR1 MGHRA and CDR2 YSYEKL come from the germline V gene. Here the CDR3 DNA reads TGCGCCAGCAGCCCCAGCGGGAGAAACACCGGGGAGCTGTTTTTT. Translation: CASSPSGRNTGELFF.

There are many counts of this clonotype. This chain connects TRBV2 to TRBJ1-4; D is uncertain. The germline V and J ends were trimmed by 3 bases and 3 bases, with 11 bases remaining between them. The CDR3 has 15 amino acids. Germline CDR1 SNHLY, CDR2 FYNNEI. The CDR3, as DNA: TGTGCCAGCAGTGAGGGAGGGTTCTCTAATGAAAAACTGTTTTTT. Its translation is CASSEGGFSNEKLFF.

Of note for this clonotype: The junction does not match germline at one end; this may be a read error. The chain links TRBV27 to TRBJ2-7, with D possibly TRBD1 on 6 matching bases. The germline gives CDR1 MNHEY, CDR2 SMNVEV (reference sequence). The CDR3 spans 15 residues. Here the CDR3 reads CVSGLSRTVSYEQYF. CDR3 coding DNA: TGTGTCAGCGGCCTTAGTCGGACAGTCTCCTACGAGCAGTACTTC.

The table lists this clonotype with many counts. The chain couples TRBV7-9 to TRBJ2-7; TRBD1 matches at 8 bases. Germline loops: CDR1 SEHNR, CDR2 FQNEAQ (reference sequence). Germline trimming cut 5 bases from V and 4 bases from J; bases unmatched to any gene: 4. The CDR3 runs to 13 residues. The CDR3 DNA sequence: TGTGCCAGCAGCGAGGACAGGGAGTACGAGCAGTACTTC. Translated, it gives CASSEDREYEQYF.

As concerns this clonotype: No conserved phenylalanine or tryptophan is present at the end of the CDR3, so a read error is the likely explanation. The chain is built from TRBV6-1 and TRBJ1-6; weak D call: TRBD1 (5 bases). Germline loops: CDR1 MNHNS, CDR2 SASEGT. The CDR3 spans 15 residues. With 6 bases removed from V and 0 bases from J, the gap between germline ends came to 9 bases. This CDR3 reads CASRPDSSYNSPLHS. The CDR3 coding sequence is TGTGCCAGCAGACCTGACAGCTCCTATAATTCACCCCTCCACTCT.

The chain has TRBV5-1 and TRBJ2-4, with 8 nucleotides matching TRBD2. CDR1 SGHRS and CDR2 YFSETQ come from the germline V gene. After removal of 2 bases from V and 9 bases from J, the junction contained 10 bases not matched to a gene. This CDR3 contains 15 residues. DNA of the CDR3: TGCGCCAGCAGCTTTCGGGAGGGCCCGGAGGTCATTCAGTACTTC. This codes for CASSFREGPEVIQYF.